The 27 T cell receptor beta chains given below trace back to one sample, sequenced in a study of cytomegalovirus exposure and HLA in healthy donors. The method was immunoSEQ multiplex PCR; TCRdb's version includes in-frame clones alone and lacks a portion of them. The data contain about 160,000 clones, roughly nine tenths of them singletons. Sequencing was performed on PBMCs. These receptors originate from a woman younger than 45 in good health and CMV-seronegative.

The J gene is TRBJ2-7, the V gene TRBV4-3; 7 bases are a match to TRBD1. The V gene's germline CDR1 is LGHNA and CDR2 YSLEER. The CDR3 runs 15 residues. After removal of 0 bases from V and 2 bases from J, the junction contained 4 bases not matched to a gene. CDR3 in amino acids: CASSQEDREAYEQYF. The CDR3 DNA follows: TGCGCCAGCAGCCAAGAAGACAGGGAAGCCTACGAGCAGTACTTC.

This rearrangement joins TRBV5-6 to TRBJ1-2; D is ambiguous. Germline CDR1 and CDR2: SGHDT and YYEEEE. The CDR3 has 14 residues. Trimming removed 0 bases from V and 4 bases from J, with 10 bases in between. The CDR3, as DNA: TGTGCCAGCAGCTTGGATTTTGGGAGCTATGGCTACACCTTC. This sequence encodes CASSLDFGSYGYTF.

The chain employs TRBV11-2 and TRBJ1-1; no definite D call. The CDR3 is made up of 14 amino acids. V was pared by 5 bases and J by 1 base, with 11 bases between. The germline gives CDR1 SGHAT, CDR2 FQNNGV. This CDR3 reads CASSPPDGNTEAFF. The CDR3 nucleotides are TGTGCCAGCAGCCCGCCTGACGGGAACACTGAAGCTTTCTTT.

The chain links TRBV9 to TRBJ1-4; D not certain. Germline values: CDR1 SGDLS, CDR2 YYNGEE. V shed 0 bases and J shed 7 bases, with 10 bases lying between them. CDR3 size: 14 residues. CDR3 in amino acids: CASSVGVLAEKLFF. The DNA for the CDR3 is TGTGCCAGCAGCGTAGGGGTCCTCGCTGAAAAACTGTTTTTT.

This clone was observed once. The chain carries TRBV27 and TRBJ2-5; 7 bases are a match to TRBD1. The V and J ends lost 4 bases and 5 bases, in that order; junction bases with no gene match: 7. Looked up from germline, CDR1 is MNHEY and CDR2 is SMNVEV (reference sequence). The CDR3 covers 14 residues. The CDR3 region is CASSSTGFGETQYF. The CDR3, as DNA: TGTGCCAGCAGTTCGACAGGGTTCGGGGAGACCCAGTACTTC.

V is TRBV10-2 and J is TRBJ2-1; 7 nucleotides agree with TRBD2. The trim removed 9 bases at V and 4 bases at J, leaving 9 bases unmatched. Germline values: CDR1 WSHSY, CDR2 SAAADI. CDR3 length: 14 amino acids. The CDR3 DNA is TGCGCCAGTTTGACCGGGCGGGGGTACAATGAGCAGTTCTTC. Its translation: CASLTGRGYNEQFF.

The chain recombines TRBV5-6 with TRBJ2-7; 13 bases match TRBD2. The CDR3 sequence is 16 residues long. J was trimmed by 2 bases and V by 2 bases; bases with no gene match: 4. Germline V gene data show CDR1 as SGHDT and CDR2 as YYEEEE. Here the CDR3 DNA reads TGTGCCAGCAGCTTTGGACTAGCGGGGGAGACCTACGAGCAGTACTTC. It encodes CASSFGLAGETYEQYF.

The CDR3 loop reads CASSGLVNTEAFF. In DNA, the CDR3 is TGTGCCAGCAGTGGACTGGTGAACACTGAAGCTTTCTTT. The chain combines TRBV6-1 with TRBJ1-1, with unresolved D. CDR1 and CDR2 (germline): MNHNS, SASEGT. This CDR3 has 13 amino acids. Trimming left V 4 bases short and J 0 bases short, with 6 bases between.

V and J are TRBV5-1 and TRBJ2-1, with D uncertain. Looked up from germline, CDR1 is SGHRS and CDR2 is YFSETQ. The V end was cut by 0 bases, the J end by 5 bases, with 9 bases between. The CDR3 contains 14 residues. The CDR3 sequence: CASSLVGVNNEQFF. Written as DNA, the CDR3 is TGCGCCAGCAGCTTGGTGGGCGTAAACAATGAGCAGTTCTTC.

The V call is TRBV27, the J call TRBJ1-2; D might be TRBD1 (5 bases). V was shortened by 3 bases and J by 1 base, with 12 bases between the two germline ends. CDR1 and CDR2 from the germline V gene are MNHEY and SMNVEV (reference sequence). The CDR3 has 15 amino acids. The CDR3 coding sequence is TGTGCCAGCAGTTTTATGGGGGGGTTTAACTATGGCTACACCTTC. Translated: CASSFMGGFNYGYTF.

The CDR3 is CASTSGGNTEAFF. CDR3 DNA: TGTGCCAGCACCTCGGGGGGGAACACTGAAGCTTTCTTT. The gene calls are TRBV2 and TRBJ1-1; a weak D match, TRBD1 (5 bases). Trimming cost V 7 bases and J 1 base, with 10 bases left between them. Germline CDR1 and CDR2: SNHLY and FYNNEI. The CDR3 consists of 13 residues.

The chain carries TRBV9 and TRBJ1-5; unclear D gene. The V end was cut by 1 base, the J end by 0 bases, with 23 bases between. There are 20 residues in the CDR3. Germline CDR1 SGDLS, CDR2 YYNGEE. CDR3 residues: CASSVKYPSSRTYSNQPQHF. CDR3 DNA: TGTGCCAGCAGCGTAAAATACCCATCATCCCGCACGTATAGCAATCAGCCCCAGCATTTT.

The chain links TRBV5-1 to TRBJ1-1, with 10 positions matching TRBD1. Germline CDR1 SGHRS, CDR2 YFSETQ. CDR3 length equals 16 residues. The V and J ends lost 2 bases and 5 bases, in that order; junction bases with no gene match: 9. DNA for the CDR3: TGCGCCAGCAGCTTAACCGGGACAGGGGTTTGGACTGAAGCTTTCTTT. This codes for CASSLTGTGVWTEAFF.

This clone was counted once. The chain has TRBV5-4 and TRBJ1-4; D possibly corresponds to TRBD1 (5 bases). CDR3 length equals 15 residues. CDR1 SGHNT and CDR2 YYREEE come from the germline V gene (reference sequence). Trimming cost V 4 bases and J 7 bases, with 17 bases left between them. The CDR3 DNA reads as TGTGCCAGCAGCGACCCAGGGACGGCGGGTGAAAAACTGTTTTTT. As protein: CASSDPGTAGEKLFF. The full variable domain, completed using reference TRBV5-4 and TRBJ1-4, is ETGVTQSPTHLIKTRGQQVTLRCSSQSGHNTVSWYQQALGQGPQFIFQYYREEENGRGNFPPRFSGLQFPNYSSELNVNALELDDSALYLCASSDPGTAGEKLFFGSGTQLSVL.

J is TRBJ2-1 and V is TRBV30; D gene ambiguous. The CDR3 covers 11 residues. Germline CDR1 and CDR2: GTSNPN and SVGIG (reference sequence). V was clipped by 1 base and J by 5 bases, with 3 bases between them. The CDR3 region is CAWSGNNEQFF. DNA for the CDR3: TGTGCCTGGAGTGGCAACAATGAGCAGTTCTTC.

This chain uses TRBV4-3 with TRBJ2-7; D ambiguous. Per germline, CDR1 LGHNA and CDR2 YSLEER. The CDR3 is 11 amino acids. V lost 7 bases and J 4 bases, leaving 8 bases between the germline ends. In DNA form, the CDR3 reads TGCGCCAGCACCGACGGATACGAGCAGTACTTC. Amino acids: CASTDGYEQYF.

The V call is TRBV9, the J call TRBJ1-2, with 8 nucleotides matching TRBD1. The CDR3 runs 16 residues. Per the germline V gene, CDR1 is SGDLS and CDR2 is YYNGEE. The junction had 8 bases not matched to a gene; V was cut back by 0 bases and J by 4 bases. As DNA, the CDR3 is TGTGCCAGCAGCGTAGCTCAGGGGGCGCGCGGCTATGGCTACACCTTC. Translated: CASSVAQGARGYGYTF.

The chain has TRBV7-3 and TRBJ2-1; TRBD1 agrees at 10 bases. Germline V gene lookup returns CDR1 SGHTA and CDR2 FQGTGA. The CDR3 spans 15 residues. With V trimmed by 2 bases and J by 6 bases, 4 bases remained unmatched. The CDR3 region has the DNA TGTGCCAGCAGCTTAGGGACAGGGGTTTTCAATGAGCAGTTCTTC. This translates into CASSLGTGVFNEQFF. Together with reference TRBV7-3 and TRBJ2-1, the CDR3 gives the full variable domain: GAGVSQTPSNKVTEKGKYVELRCDPISGHTALYWYRQSLGQGPEFLIYFQGTGAADDSGLPNDRFFAVRPEGSVSTLKIQRTERGDSAVYLCASSLGTGVFNEQFFGPGTRLTVL.

This CDR3 reads CASSPRADGRVPGANVLTF. The CDR3 coding sequence is TGCGCCAGCAGCCCCCGAGCGGATGGAAGGGTACCTGGGGCCAACGTCCTGACTTTC. The V call is TRBV4-1, the J call TRBJ2-6; TRBD2 is a possible D gene (5 bases). Germline-derived CDR1 and CDR2 are MGHRA and YSYEKL. Between the trimmed V and J ends, which lost 4 bases and 2 bases, there was a span of 21 bases. The CDR3 covers 19 residues.

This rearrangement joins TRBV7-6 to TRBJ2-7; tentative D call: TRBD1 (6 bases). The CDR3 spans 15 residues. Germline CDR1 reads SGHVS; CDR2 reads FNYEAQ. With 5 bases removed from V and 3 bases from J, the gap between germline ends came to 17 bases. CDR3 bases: TGTGCCAGCAGCCCGGGGACACCGAGACTCTACGAGCAGTACTTC. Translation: CASSPGTPRLYEQYF. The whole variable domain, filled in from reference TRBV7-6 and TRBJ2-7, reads GAGVSQSPRYKVTKRGQDVALRCDPISGHVSLYWYRQALGQGPEFLTYFNYEAQQDKSGLPNDRFSAERPEGSISTLTIQRTEQRDSAMYRCASSPGTPRLYEQYFGPGTRLTVT.

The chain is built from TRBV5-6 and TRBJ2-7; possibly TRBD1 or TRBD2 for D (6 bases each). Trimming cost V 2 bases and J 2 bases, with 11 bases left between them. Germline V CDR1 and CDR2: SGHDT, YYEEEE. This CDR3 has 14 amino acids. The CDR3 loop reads CASSLGGGPYEQYF. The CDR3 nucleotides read TGTGCCAGCAGCTTAGGAGGGGGACCCTACGAGCAGTACTTC. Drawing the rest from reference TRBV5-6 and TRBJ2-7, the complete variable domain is DAGVTQSPTHLIKTRGQQVTLRCSPKSGHDTVSWYQQALGQGPQFIFQYYEEEERQRGNFPDRFSGHQFPNYSSELNVNALLLGDSALYLCASSLGGGPYEQYFGPGTRLTVT.

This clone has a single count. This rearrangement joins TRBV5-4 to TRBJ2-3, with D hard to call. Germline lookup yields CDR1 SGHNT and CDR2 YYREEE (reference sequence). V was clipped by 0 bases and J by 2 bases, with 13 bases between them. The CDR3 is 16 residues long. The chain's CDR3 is CASSLALYKNTDTQYF. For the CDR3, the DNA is TGTGCCAGCAGCTTGGCCCTCTATAAGAACACAGATACGCAGTATTTT.

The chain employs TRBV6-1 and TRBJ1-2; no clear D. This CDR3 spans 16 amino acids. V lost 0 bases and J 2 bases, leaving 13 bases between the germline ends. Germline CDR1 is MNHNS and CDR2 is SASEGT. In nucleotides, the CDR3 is TGTGCCAGCAGTGAAGCAGCGGGTCTGCTGAACTATGGCTACACCTTC. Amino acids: CASSEAAGLLNYGYTF.

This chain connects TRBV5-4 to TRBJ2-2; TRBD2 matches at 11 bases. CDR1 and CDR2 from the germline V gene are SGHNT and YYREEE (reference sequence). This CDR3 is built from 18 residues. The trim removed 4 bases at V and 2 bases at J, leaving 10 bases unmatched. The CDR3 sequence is CASSGSRLAGGNTGELFF. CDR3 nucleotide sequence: TGTGCCAGCAGCGGGTCGAGGCTAGCGGGGGGAAACACCGGGGAGCTGTTTTTT.

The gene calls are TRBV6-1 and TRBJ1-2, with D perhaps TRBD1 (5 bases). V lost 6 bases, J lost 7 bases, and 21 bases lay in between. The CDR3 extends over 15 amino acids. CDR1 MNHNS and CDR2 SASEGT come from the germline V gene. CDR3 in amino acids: CASRGKGAVLRGYTF. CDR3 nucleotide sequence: TGTGCCAGCAGGGGTAAAGGGGCAGTCCTACGTGGCTACACCTTC.

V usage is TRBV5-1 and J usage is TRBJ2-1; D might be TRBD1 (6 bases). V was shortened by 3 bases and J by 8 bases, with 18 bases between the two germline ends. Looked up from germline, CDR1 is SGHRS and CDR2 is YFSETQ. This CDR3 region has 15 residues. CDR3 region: CASSSRDTQVDEQFF. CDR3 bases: TGCGCCAGCAGCTCCCGGGACACCCAGGTTGATGAGCAGTTCTTC.

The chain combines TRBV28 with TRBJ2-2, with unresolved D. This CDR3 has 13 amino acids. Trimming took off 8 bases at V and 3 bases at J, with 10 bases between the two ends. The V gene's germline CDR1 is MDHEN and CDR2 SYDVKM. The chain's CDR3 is CASLKTDTGELFF. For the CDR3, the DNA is TGTGCCAGCCTTAAGACCGACACCGGGGAGCTGTTTTTT. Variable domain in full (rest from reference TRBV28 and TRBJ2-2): DVKVTQSSRYLVKRTGEKVFLECVQDMDHENMFWYRQDPGLGLRLIYFSYDVKMKEKGDIPEGYSVSREKKERFSLILESASTNQTSMYLCASLKTDTGELFFGEGSRLTVL.